This T cell receptor beta chain was retrieved from a study of blood T cells in healthy people across ages. Regarding the study as a whole: Diversity was higher, and naive CD4+ cells more numerous, in long-lived donors than in aged donors.

As concerns this clonotype: Its target is unknown.

Alongside a J-beta primer mix, a sample-barcoded 5' primer served in a second PCR lasting about 7 to 11 cycles. TCRdb reprocessed the 5' RACE reads via MiXCR and lists one record per CDR3 protein. The data hold around 870,000 distinct CDR3 sequences, with around 26% observed a single time. This CDR3 has 15 residues. In germline, CDR1 is SGHTA, CDR2 FQGNSA. Trimming cost V 4 bases and J 3 bases, with 12 bases left between them. This clonotype originated in an elderly woman in good health. The rearrangement links TRBV7-2 to TRBJ1-4; the D gene is possibly TRBD1 (5 bases). Input material: blood. The CDR3: CASSSLGRSNEKLFF. In DNA form, the CDR3 reads TGTGCCAGCAGCTCCCTGGGGCGGTCTAATGAAAAACTGTTTTTT.